The next 2 T cell receptor beta chains were all read from a single sample in a study of blood T cell repertoires in COVID-19. Assay used: immunoSEQ multiplex PCR; TCRdb lists only in-frame clones, some missing. The table has more than 200,000 clones, around 83% seen once. Sequencing used peripheral blood. All receptors come from a woman aged 40-49 years who had recovered from COVID-19.

The J gene is TRBJ1-4, the V gene TRBV6-5; D is unclear. Per germline, CDR1 MNHEY and CDR2 SVGAGI. This CDR3 has 14 amino acids. Trimming took 8 bases from V and 7 from J, leaving 17 bases between them. CDR3 protein: CASRAAQRGEKLFF. The CDR3, as DNA: TGTGCCAGCCGCGCCGCCCAACGGGGTGAAAAACTGTTTTTT.

This chain uses TRBV15 with TRBJ1-4; D remains unclear. The germline V gene has CDR1 LNHNV and CDR2 YYDKDF (reference sequence). Between the trimmed V and J ends, which lost 1 base and 5 bases, there was a span of 5 bases. This CDR3 contains 13 residues. The chain's CDR3 is CATSRAQNEKLFF. In nucleotides, the CDR3 is TGTGCCACCAGCAGAGCGCAGAATGAAAAACTGTTTTTT.